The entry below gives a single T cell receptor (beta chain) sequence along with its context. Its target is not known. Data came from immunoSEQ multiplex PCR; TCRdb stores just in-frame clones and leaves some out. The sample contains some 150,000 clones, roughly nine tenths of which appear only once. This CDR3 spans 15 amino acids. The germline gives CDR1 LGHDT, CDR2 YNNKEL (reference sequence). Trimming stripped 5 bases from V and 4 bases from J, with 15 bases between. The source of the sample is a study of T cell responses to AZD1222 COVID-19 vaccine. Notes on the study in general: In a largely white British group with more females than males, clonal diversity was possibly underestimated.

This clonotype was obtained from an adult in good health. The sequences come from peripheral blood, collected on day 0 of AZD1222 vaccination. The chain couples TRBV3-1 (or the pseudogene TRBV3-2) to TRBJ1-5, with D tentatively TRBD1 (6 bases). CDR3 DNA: TGTGCCAGCAGCTCGACCCGGGGGGCTAATCAGCCCCAGCATTTT. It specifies CASSSTRGANQPQHF.